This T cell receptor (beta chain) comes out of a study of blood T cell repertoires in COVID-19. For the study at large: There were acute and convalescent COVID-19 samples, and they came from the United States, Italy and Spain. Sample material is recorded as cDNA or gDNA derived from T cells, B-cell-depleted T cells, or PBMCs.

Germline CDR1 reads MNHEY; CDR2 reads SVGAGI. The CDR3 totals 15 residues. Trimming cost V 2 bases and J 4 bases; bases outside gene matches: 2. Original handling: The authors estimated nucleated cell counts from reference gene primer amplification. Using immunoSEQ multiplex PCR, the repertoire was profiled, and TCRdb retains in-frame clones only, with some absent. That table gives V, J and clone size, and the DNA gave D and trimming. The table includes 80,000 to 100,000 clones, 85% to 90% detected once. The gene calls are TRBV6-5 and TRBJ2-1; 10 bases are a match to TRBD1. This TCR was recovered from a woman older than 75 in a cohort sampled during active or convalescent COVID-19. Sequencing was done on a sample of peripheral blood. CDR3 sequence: CASSYPGQGYNEQFF. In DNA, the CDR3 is TGTGCCAGCAGTTACCCGGGACAGGGGTACAATGAGCAGTTCTTC.